This T cell receptor (beta chain) was found in a study of T cell responses to AZD1222 COVID-19 vaccine. General study results and limits: Clonal diversity may have been underestimated, and the donors were mostly white British, with more females than males. Samples come after the peak T cell response, not at day 14.

Germline CDR1 LGHNA, CDR2 YNFKEQ. Trimming cost V 0 bases and J 4 bases, with 9 bases left between them. The CDR3 length is 15 residues. Of note for this clone: What it binds is unknown.

TCRdb's copy holds only in-frame clones and misses some; the assay was immunoSEQ multiplex PCR. The sample records over 65,000 clones, more than 70% being singletons. The rearrangement links TRBV4-2 to TRBJ2-2, with D possibly called TRBD1 or TRBD2 (5 bases each). This sample comprised peripheral blood, obtained 28 days after the second AZD1222 dose. This TCR was sampled from an adult who received the AZD1222 COVID-19 vaccine. The CDR3 sequence is CASSQEGPVTGELFF. The CDR3 bases are TGTGCCAGCAGCCAAGAGGGACCGGTCACCGGGGAGCTGTTTTTT.